This TCR beta chain appears in the sequencing data of a study of CD8 T cells in Susac syndrome. The CDR3 contains 15 residues. Looked up from germline, CDR1 is MNHEY and CDR2 is SMNVEV (reference sequence). V was cut by 7 bases and J by 7 bases, with 17 bases left in between. Random-hexamer reverse transcription was applied to about 0.5 to 1 ug RNA. TCRdb recomputed calls from the immunoSEQ multiplex PCR reads with MiXCR, one row per CDR3 protein. The table includes some 260,000 distinct CDR3 sequences, roughly 81% detected once. V usage is TRBV27 and J usage is TRBJ1-6; D gene ambiguous. The source material was CD8+ T cells from PBMCs. This clonotype originated in a human donor with multiple sclerosis. The CDR3 spells CASNRFPYRNSPLHF. The CDR3 DNA reads TGTGCCAGCAACCGGTTTCCGTACAGAAATTCACCCCTCCACTTT.